The rows below give T cell receptor beta chains drawn from one sample of a study of T cell changes during pregnancy in multiple sclerosis. The table came from immunoSEQ multiplex PCR; TCRdb's copy has only in-frame clones and leaves some out. This sample carries some 37,000 clones, around 94% of them seen once, and the ten largest clones take over 0.75%. This sample comprised CD4+ T cells from peripheral blood mononuclear cells, obtained before pregnancy. All receptors derive from a female donor with multiple sclerosis, enrolled in a pregnancy study. The conserved cysteine and the conserved F or W are not part of the CDR3 here. Expanded clones get a size class; other rows say once, few or many, or leave the size out.

J,size,V,CDR3
TRBJ2-7,NA,TRBV5-4,ASSLFNTYEQY
TRBJ2-1,NA,TRBV4-2,ASSQEVGGPNNEQF
TRBJ1-1,NA,TRBV29-1,SVTGGPLGEAF
TRBJ2-7,NA,TRBV5-1,ASSLKGGAEQY
TRBJ2-7,few,TRBV5-1,ASSLGAGGREQY
TRBJ2-1,NA,TRBV2,ASSARTGFNNEQF
TRBJ2-3,NA,TRBV29-1,SVRTRQSPTDTQY
TRBJ2-7,NA,TRBV7-9,ASSLGGTGGGEQY
TRBJ1-5,NA,TRBV27,ASSPRQGLGNQPQH
TRBJ2-2,NA,TRBV2,ASSVLGQSTGELF
TRBJ2-1,once,TRBV2,ASSGRDFSYNEQF
TRBJ2-7,NA,TRBV28,ASNSVYEQY
TRBJ1-1,few,TRBV29-1,SSLTGQLSTEAF
TRBJ2-6,NA,TRBV10-3,AISESILPGRSGANVLT
TRBJ2-3,once,TRBV9,ASSVDGLRGSTDTQY
TRBJ2-7,NA,TRBV2,ASSGGTSRSYEQY
TRBJ1-1,NA,TRBV6-5,ASRIQGAVNTEAF
TRBJ1-5,NA,TRBV2,ASSEVGAANQPQH
TRBJ1-3,once,TRBV5-3,ARSPNGAGNTIY
TRBJ1-4,NA,TRBV4-2,ASSQEGGLGNEKLF
TRBJ2-7,NA,TRBV2,ASSDSLAGRIPYEQY
TRBJ1-5,NA,TRBV7-9,ASSSGPGGNQPQH
TRBJ1-1,once,TRBV10-3,AISARPRGGDTEAF
TRBJ2-1,NA,TRBV18,ASSPTGGASNEQF
TRBJ2-3,NA,TRBV30,AWSPRRGSTDTQY
TRBJ2-2,NA,TRBV6-1,ASSEAGTSLTGELF
TRBJ1-1,NA,TRBV30,AWSPVRGNTEAF
TRBJ2-5,NA,TRBV18,ASSPGLGGETQY
TRBJ2-6,NA,TRBV6-5,ASNDRVGANVLT
TRBJ2-5,NA,TRBV25-1,ASSEWLGTGVGTQY
TRBJ2-2,once,TRBV5-1,ASSKGLAENTGELF
TRBJ2-1,NA,TRBV5-4,ASSQPGQGNNEQF
TRBJ1-1,NA,TRBV19,ASSIQNTEAF
TRBJ2-2,NA,TRBV19,AIRTGTAGELF
TRBJ2-4,NA,TRBV19,ASSLSGSTKNIQY
TRBJ2-7,NA,TRBV30,AWSVTRTSGRGVEQY
TRBJ2-5,NA,TRBV15,ATSRDRSRETQY
TRBJ2-5,NA,TRBV2,ASSARTGEETQY
TRBJ2-3,NA,TRBV4-2,ASRRERGTDTQY
TRBJ1-1,NA,TRBV10-3,AISESRMNTEAF
TRBJ1-5,NA,TRBV10-3,AISESGQGAGKPQH
TRBJ2-7,NA,TRBV2,ASSEAGLAGGHEQY
TRBJ1-5,NA,TRBV2,ASSSSGGLGNQPQH
TRBJ1-5,NA,TRBV5-1,ASSVEGNQPQH
TRBJ1-2,NA,TRBV30,AWDSGNAYGYT
TRBJ2-7,NA,TRBV27,ASSLSPHLGGSLYEQY
TRBJ2-6,NA,TRBV6-1,ASSLTGFGANVLT
TRBJ1-5,NA,TRBV7-2,ASSPTQNQPQH
TRBJ2-5,NA,TRBV4-2,ASSQDGGLAGERGETQY
TRBJ2-2,NA,TRBV28,ASINRGTGELF
TRBJ2-1,NA,TRBV27,ASSLTSGTYNEQF
TRBJ1-2,NA,TRBV4-3,ASSQERANYGYT
TRBJ2-7,NA,TRBV4-1,ASSLTGSVGPYEQY